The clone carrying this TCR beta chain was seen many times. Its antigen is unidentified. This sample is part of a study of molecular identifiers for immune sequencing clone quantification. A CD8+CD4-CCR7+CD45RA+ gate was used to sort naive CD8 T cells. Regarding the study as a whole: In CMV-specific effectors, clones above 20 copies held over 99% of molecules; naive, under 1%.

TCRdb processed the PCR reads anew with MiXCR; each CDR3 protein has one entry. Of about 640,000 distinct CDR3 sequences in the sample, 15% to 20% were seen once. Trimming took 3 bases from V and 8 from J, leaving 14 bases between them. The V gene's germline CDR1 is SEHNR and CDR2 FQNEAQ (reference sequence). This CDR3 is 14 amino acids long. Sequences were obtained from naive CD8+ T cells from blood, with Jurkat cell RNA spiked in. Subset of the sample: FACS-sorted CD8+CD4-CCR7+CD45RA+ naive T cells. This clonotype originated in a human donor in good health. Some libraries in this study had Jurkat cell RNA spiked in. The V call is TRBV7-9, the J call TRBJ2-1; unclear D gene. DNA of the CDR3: TGTGCCAGCAGCTTGTACGGGCATTGGGATGAGCAGTTCTTC. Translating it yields CASSLYGHWDEQFF.